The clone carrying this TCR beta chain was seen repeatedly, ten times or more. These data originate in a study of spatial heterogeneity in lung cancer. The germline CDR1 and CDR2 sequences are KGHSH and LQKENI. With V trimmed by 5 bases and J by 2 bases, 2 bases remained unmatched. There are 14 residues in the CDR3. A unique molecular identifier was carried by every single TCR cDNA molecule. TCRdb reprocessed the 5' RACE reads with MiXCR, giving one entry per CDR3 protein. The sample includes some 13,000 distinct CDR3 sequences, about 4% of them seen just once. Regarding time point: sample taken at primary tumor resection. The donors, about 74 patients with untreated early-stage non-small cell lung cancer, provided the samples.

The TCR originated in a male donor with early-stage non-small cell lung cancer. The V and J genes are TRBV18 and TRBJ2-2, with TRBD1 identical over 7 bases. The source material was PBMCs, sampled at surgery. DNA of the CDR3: TGTGCCAGCTCAAGGGACAGAAACACCGGGGAGCTGTTTTTT. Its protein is CASSRDRNTGELFF. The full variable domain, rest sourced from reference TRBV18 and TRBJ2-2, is NAGVMQNPRHLVRRRGQEARLRCSPMKGHSHVYWYRQLPEEGLKFMVYLQKENIIDESGMPKERFSAEFPKEGPSILRIQQVVRGDSAAYFCASSRDRNTGELFFGEGSRLTVL.